This T cell receptor beta chain was profiled in a study of shared clonotypes between healthy human individuals. Study-level results: Naive subsets usually exceeded memory subsets in estimated richness. Relative to clonotypes present in all four donors, those not shared had lower generation probabilities.

V lost 5 bases to trimming and J lost 3 bases; unmatched junction nucleotides: 4. This CDR3 spans 14 amino acids. The germline V gene has CDR1 ENHRY and CDR2 SYGVKD. Concerning this clone: Its antigen is unknown.

Cells designated naive CD8 were CD45RO-negative and were positively selected for CCR7, with terminally differentiated effector memory CD45RA+ cells excluded. Generated by immunoSEQ multiplex PCR, the TCRdb table keeps only in-frame clones and is missing some. The data hold about 700,000 clones, with about 90% observed a single time. This chain connects TRBV10-3 to TRBJ1-5; 7 bases fit TRBD1. This clonotype was sampled from a man younger than 40 in good health. The sequenced sample consisted of naive CD8+ T cells sorted from blood. As DNA, the CDR3 is TGTGCCATCAGTATGACAGGGAACAATCAGCCCCAGCATTTT. Its translation: CAISMTGNNQPQHF.